The source of this T cell receptor (beta chain) is a study of T cell repertoires in cytomegalovirus infection. Study-wide background: HLA-B-restricted CMV epitopes that are well studied, plus recently identified HLA-C-restricted ones, were used by the study. Both CMV infection and a matching HLA type were indicated by public TCR beta signatures.

With regard to this clonotype: Its antigen is not known.

Study-wide results and caveats: In two of eight donors, the top clonotype was HLA-C-restricted CMV-specific. Cumulative public TCR beta family frequency identified CMV carriers with the relevant HLA.

TCRdb independently ran MiXCR on the reads; one entry per CDR3 protein. The profile shows fewer than 900,000 distinct CDR3 sequences, 25% to 35% of them singletons. The TCR comes from a human donor in good health (CMV status not recorded). Some clones in this sample may be carry-over from other donors' samples. This specimen consisted of cultured CD8+ T cells from PBMCs, obtained from culture after CMV antigen stimulation.

CDR3 coding DNA: TGTGCCAGCAGCCGTGCGCGAGGTAGCGGCACAGATACGCAGTATTTT. It yields the protein CASSRARGSGTDTQYF. The V and J genes are TRBV14 and TRBJ2-3; D possibly corresponds to TRBD2 (5 bases). Trimming stripped 4 bases from V and 1 base from J, with 15 bases between. In germline, CDR1 is SGHDN, CDR2 FVKESK. The length of the CDR3 is 16 residues.